This is a list of T cell receptor beta chains from one sample in a study of blood T cell repertoires in COVID-19. Profiling relied on immunoSEQ multiplex PCR, and the TCRdb table lists in-frame clones only, not all of them. The top ten hold 3.5% to 5% of the sample, which has tens of thousands of clones, 90% seen once. Specimen: peripheral blood. These receptors were taken from a man between 50 and 59 years old with acute or convalescent COVID-19. The CDR3 runs from the conserved cysteine through the conserved F or W. D genes are given only for firm matches. Clone size is shown for a subset of rows, as once, few, many or a class of expanded clone.

TRBD2	TRBV7-2	-	TRBJ2-2	TGTGCCAGCAGCTCAATTTTAGCGGGAGTCGGCGCCGGGGAGCTGTTTTTT	CASSSILAGVGAGELFF
TRBD1	TRBV5-1	-	TRBJ2-7	TGCGCCAGCAGCCCCCGGGACAGGGTAATTGACGAGCAGTACTTC	CASSPRDRVIDEQYF
TRBD1	TRBV3-1/TRBV3-2	-	TRBJ2-6	TGTGCCAGCAGCCCTGACAGGGGTGGGGCCAACGTCCTGACTTTC	CASSPDRGGANVLTF
-	TRBV7-9	-	TRBJ1-5	TGTGCCAGCAGCTTATTCGGGAGTAGCAATCAGCCCCAGCATTTT	CASSLFGSSNQPQHF
-	TRBV11-3	-	TRBJ2-7	TGTGCCAGCAGCACGGTACAGGTAGGGACCTACGAGCAGTACTTC	CASSTVQVGTYEQYF
TRBD1	TRBV29-1	-	TRBJ1-2	TGCAGCGTCTGGGGGACAGAGACCTATGGCTACACCTTC	CSVWGTETYGYTF
TRBD2	TRBV6-2/TRBV6-3	-	TRBJ2-7	TGTGCCAGCAGTTACGTGCTAGGCGGACTAGCGGGAGCTCTAGGCGAGCAGTACTTC	CASSYVLGGLAGALGEQYF
-	TRBV14	-	TRBJ1-1	TGTGCCAGCAGCCAGGATGGGGCCGGGCACACTGAAGCTTTCTTT	CASSQDGAGHTEAFF
TRBD1	TRBV6-1	once	TRBJ2-4	TGTGCCAGCAGTGAAGCGCCAGGACAGGGGGTAAACATTCAGTACTTC	CASSEAPGQGVNIQYF
TRBD1	TRBV19	-	TRBJ2-6	TGTGCCAGTAGTATATTTGGACAGGGAACTGGGGCCAACGTCCTGACTTTC	CASSIFGQGTGANVLTF
-	TRBV6-6	-	TRBJ1-3	TGTGCCAGCTGGGACCCGGACAGCTCTGGAAACACCATATATTTT	CASWDPDSSGNTIYF
TRBD2	TRBV6-2/TRBV6-3	-	TRBJ2-2	TGTGCCAGCAGTTACTCGGCTAGCGGGAGTTATAACACCGGGGAGCTGTTTTTT	CASSYSASGSYNTGELFF
-	TRBV5-8	-	TRBJ1-3	TGTGCCAGCAGCCGAGTCGCCTCTGGAAACACCATATATTTT	CASSRVASGNTIYF
-	TRBV5-1	-	TRBJ2-1	TGCGCCAGCAGCCCCGCAGGGCTGGATGAGCAGTTCTTC	CASSPAGLDEQFF
TRBD2	TRBV10-1	-	TRBJ2-1	TGCGCCAGCAGTAGAACTAGCGGGAGGGCCAAGTTCAATGAGCAGTTCTTC	CASSRTSGRAKFNEQFF
TRBD1	TRBV6-5	-	TRBJ1-2	TGTGCCACACAGGGGGCCGGGGTTCGTGGCTACACCTTC	CATQGAGVRGYTF
TRBD1	TRBV30	-	TRBJ2-1	TGTGCCTGGAGCTCCGGGACAGGGTGGGATGAGCAGTTCTTC	CAWSSGTGWDEQFF
TRBD1	TRBV5-1	-	TRBJ1-5	TGCGCCAGCAGCTATCGACAGGGGGATCAGCCCCAGCATTTT	CASSYRQGDQPQHF
TRBD2	TRBV11-3	-	TRBJ2-1	TGTGCCAGCAGCTTGGATAGCGGGCCCTACAATGAGCAGTTCTTC	CASSLDSGPYNEQFF
-	TRBV11-3	-	TRBJ2-2	TGTGCCAGCAGCTTTTCGCCTCAGGGAGGAGGAACCGGGGAGCTGTTTTTT	CASSFSPQGGGTGELFF
TRBD2	TRBV11-2	-	TRBJ2-2	TGTGCCAGCAGCCCCCGACTAGCGTCAACCGGGGAGCTGTTTTTT	CASSPRLASTGELFF
TRBD1	TRBV18	-	TRBJ2-3	TGTGCCAGCTCCCGGGACAGGGGAACAGATACGCAGTATTTT	CASSRDRGTDTQYF
TRBD1	TRBV27	-	TRBJ2-4	TGTGCCAGCAGTCCCCGACAGGGACCAAACATTCAGTACTTC	CASSPRQGPNIQYF
TRBD1	TRBV9	-	TRBJ2-6	TGTGCCAGCAACAGGGGGCGAGGCTCTGGGGCCAACGTCCTGACTTTC	CASNRGRGSGANVLTF
-	TRBV11-2	-	TRBJ2-2	TGTGCCAGCAGCTTAGGCGGCTACCCCGGGGAGCTGTTTTTT	CASSLGGYPGELFF
-	TRBV6-6	-	TRBJ2-5	TGTGCCAGCAGCCAGGGGGGTGGGGGGTATCGAGAGACCCAGTACTTC	CASSQGGGGYRETQYF
TRBD1	TRBV12-5	-	TRBJ1-1	TGTGCTAGTGGTTTGGTTCTTACAGGGGTTCTAGTGAACACTGAAGCTTTCTTT	CASGLVLTGVLVNTEAFF
-	TRBV5-4	-	TRBJ2-3	TGTGCCAGCAGCTTGAGAGCACGCGGGATAACAGATAGGGGGTATTTT	CASSLRARGITDRGYF
TRBD2	TRBV4-1	-	TRBJ2-3	TGCGCCAGCAGCCAAGACCCAGCGGGAGGCACGGGAGATACGCAGTATTTT	CASSQDPAGGTGDTQYF